Listed below are T cell receptor beta chains from one sample, sequenced in a study of regulatory T cells in long-lasting Graves disease. TCRdb used MiXCR to reprocess the multiplex PCR reads, holding one entry per CDR3 protein. The sample has hundreds of thousands of distinct CDR3 sequences, approximately 13% seen once. These records were also assigned to another study, of T cells in Graves' hyperthyroidism and ophthalmopathy.

The sample here was peripheral blood mononuclear cells (PBMCs), taken at new diagnosis, from a patient treated with antithyroid drugs. Receptors originate from a young man with Graves disease. Each CDR3 is given without its conserved first and last residue.

V: TRBV29-1; J: TRBJ2-7; CDR3: SVRGTGRASYEQY
V: TRBV5-4; J: TRBJ2-3; CDR3: ASSSPREADTQY
V: TRBV13; J: TRBJ2-7; CDR3: ASSPTSRSYEQY
V: TRBV9; J: TRBJ1-1; CDR3: ASSVEFQGTEAF
V: TRBV14; J: TRBJ2-1; CDR3: ASSQEIGEQF
V: TRBV20-1; J: TRBJ2-1; CDR3: SARVGLAGRNEQF
V: TRBV14; J: TRBJ2-7; CDR3: ASRVAGAYEQY
V: TRBV12-3/TRBV12-4; J: TRBJ2-2; CDR3: ASSSRLAANTGELF
V: TRBV15; J: TRBJ2-1; CDR3: ATSRDRAGVAGGSNEQF
V: TRBV9; J: TRBJ2-7; CDR3: ASSSPEGEAYEQY
V: TRBV6-9; J: TRBJ2-3; CDR3: ASSWRSADTQY
V: TRBV28; J: TRBJ1-2; CDR3: ASSLTGTGELSYGYT
V: TRBV20-1; J: TRBJ2-7; CDR3: RATRGGYEQY
V: TRBV7-8; J: NA; CDR3: ASSQWGESGEQY
V: TRBV20-1; J: TRBJ2-2; CDR3: SAPARLAPGELF
V: TRBV12-3/TRBV12-4; J: TRBJ2-2; CDR3: ASTLTVTNTGELF
V: TRBV20-1; J: TRBJ1-2; CDR3: SAGQFLVVNYGYT
V: TRBV18; J: TRBJ2-2; CDR3: ASSPPGREYTGELF
V: TRBV10-3; J: TRBJ2-7; CDR3: VAGGPLPDEQY
V: TRBV13; J: TRBJ2-3; CDR3: ASSPSGVPTQY